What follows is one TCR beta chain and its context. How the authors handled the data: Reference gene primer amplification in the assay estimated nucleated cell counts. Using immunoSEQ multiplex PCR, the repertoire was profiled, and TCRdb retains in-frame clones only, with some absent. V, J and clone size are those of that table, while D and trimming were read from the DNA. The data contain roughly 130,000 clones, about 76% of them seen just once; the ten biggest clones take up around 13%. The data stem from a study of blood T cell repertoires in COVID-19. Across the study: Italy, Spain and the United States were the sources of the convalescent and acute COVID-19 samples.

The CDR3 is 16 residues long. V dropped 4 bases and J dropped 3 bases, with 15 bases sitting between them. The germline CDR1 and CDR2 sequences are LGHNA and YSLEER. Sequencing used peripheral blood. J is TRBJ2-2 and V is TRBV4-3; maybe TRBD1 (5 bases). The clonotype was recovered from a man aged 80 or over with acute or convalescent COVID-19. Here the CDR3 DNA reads TGCGCCAGCAGCCGGACACCCCAGTCGGACACCGGGGAGCTGTTTTTT. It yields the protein CASSRTPQSDTGELFF.